A single sample is the source of the 21 T cell receptor beta chains below, sequenced in a study of control samples from healthy donors and cancer patients. Using immunoSEQ multiplex PCR, the repertoire was profiled, and TCRdb retains in-frame clones only, with some absent. The sample includes 150,000 to 200,000 clones, 91% of them seen just once. The sequenced material came from blood. These receptors originate from a woman in her 30s in good health.

This chain joins TRBV2 and TRBJ1-5; 10 nucleotides line up with TRBD1. This CDR3 contains 14 residues. Trimming at V came to 6 bases and at J to 6 bases, leaving 5 bases not matched to a gene. Germline-derived CDR1 and CDR2 are SNHLY and FYNNEI. The CDR3 loop is CASSRTGGRQPQHF. CDR3 DNA: TGTGCCAGCAGCCGGACAGGGGGACGTCAGCCCCAGCATTTT.

The V gene is TRBV28, the J gene TRBJ2-7, with TRBD2 matching 7 bases. After removal of 7 bases from V and 3 bases from J, the junction contained 0 bases not matched to a gene. The CDR3 runs 11 residues. Germline CDR1 is MDHEN and CDR2 is SYDVKM. This CDR3 is CASTSGYEQYF. As DNA, the CDR3 is TGTGCCAGCACTAGCGGCTACGAGCAGTACTTC. The full variable domain, in which reference TRBV28 and TRBJ2-7 provide the parts outside the CDR3, is DVKVTQSSRYLVKRTGEKVFLECVQDMDHENMFWYRQDPGLGLRLIYFSYDVKMKEKGDIPEGYSVSREKKERFSLILESASTNQTSMYLCASTSGYEQYFGPGTRLTVT.

The chain couples TRBV11-2 to TRBJ2-1, with TRBD2 identical over 12 bases. CDR1 SGHAT and CDR2 FQNNGV come from the germline V gene. This CDR3 is built from 15 residues. Trimming cost V 4 bases and J 5 bases; bases outside gene matches: 3. CDR3 bases: TGTGCCAGCAGCTCGGGACTAGCGGGTAACAATGAGCAGTTCTTC. Encoded protein: CASSSGLAGNNEQFF.

The CDR3 here is CASSQGGWETNTGELFF. The CDR3 DNA reads as TGTGCCAGCAGCCAAGGGGGTTGGGAGACTAATACCGGGGAGCTGTTTTTT. The chain links TRBV11-2 to TRBJ2-2; D possibly corresponds to TRBD1 (6 bases). In germline, CDR1 is SGHAT, CDR2 FQNNGV. The CDR3 extends over 17 amino acids. V lost 5 bases and J 5 bases, leaving 21 bases between the germline ends.

The CDR3 DNA sequence: TGTGCCAGCAGTCCCAGGGTAGGGAACACTGAAGCTTTCTTT. This sequence encodes CASSPRVGNTEAFF. The chain has TRBV28 and TRBJ1-1, with D perhaps TRBD1 (5 bases). Trimming removed 5 bases at V and 1 base at J, with 11 bases between. Germline CDR1 is MDHEN and CDR2 is SYDVKM. This CDR3 spans 14 amino acids.

The V gene is TRBV14, the J gene TRBJ2-3; 7 bases fit TRBD2. The germline CDR1 and CDR2 sequences are SGHDN and FVKESK. The ends lost 1 base at V and 1 base at J; junction bases unmatched: 2. The CDR3 is made up of 15 amino acids. The CDR3 spells CASSQALAGTDTQYF. In nucleotides, the CDR3 is TGTGCCAGCAGCCAAGCTCTAGCGGGCACAGATACGCAGTATTTT.

This clone appeared once. The rearrangement uses TRBV4-3 and TRBJ2-7, with TRBD2 matching over 10 bases. The CDR3 is 15 amino acids. Germline CDR1 LGHNA, CDR2 YSLEER. V lost 1 base to trimming and J lost 1 base; unmatched junction nucleotides: 1. The CDR3 here is CASSQASGSSYEQYF. The CDR3 DNA is TGCGCCAGCAGCCAAGCTAGCGGGAGTTCCTACGAGCAGTACTTC.

There are a few counts of this clone. The chain couples TRBV2 to TRBJ2-7; 8 bases match TRBD1. J gave up 3 bases and V 7 bases, and 2 bases lay outside the gene matches. CDR1 is SNHLY, CDR2 FYNNEI, per germline. This CDR3 spans 12 amino acids. CDR3 in amino acids: CASTGQGYEQYF. CDR3 DNA sequence: TGTGCCAGCACAGGACAGGGCTACGAGCAGTACTTC.

A note on this clone: Other DNA sequences within the sample encode an identical CDR3. CDR3 in amino acids: CASSYEANYGYTF. DNA of the CDR3: TGTGCCAGCAGTTATGAAGCTAACTATGGCTACACCTTC. The chain uses TRBV6-5 and TRBJ1-2; D gene unclear. V was cut by 3 bases and J by 0 bases, with 5 bases left in between. This CDR3 spans 13 amino acids. Germline V CDR1 and CDR2: MNHEY, SVGAGI.

The chain employs TRBV3-1 (or the pseudogene TRBV3-2) and TRBJ2-1; 15 bases fit TRBD2. The CDR3 covers 18 residues. The germline gives CDR1 LGHDT, CDR2 YNNKEL (reference sequence). Germline trimming cut 1 base from V and 7 bases from J; bases unmatched to any gene: 8. In DNA form, the CDR3 reads TGTGCCAGCAGCCAAGTAGGACTAGCGGGGGGGCGATTGAATGAGCAGTTCTTC. It specifies CASSQVGLAGGRLNEQFF.

The rearrangement uses TRBV5-4 and TRBJ1-2; TRBD1 aligns across 8 bases. Trimming cost V 0 bases and J 0 bases; bases outside gene matches: 1. The length of the CDR3 is 15 residues. In germline, CDR1 is SGHNT, CDR2 YYREEE (reference sequence). The CDR3 reads CASSLATGANYGYTF. The CDR3 region has the DNA TGTGCCAGCAGCTTGGCGACAGGGGCTAACTATGGCTACACCTTC.

V and J are TRBV15 and TRBJ1-4; TRBD1 might be the D (5 bases). Germline loops: CDR1 LNHNV, CDR2 YYDKDF (reference sequence). The ends were cut back, 1 base at V and 5 bases at J, with 8 bases in the middle. The CDR3 extends over 14 amino acids. The CDR3 loop reads CATSRGGANEKLFF. The CDR3 DNA is TGTGCCACCAGCAGAGGAGGGGCGAATGAAAAACTGTTTTTT.

The V call is TRBV14, the J call TRBJ2-7, with 7 positions matching TRBD1. Germline loops: CDR1 SGHDN, CDR2 FVKESK. This CDR3 comprises 14 residues. V was clipped by 3 bases and J by 2 bases; unmatched bases: 4. The chain's CDR3 is CASSHTGTAYEQYF. CDR3 in DNA: TGTGCCAGCAGCCATACCGGGACAGCCTACGAGCAGTACTTC.

This clone showed up just a few times. The chain combines TRBV4-1 with TRBJ1-2, with 10 bases aligning to TRBD1. V was pared by 0 bases and J by 3 bases, with 10 bases of the junction left unmatched. CDR3 length equals 18 residues. The germline V gene encodes CDR1 MGHRA and CDR2 YSYEKL. The CDR3 sequence: CASSQDPGQGLSYYGYTF. The DNA of the CDR3 is TGCGCCAGCAGCCAAGACCCGGGACAGGGGCTATCATACTATGGCTACACCTTC.

This clone was seen more than once but under ten times. The V call is TRBV2, the J call TRBJ1-5; D gene unclear. CDR1 SNHLY and CDR2 FYNNEI come from the germline V gene. This CDR3 has 15 residues. Trimming took 4 bases from V and 0 from J, leaving 10 bases between them. The CDR3 region is CASSGPIYSNQPQHF. The CDR3, as DNA: TGTGCCAGCAGTGGTCCCATTTATAGCAATCAGCCCCAGCATTTT. The full variable domain, in which reference TRBV2 and TRBJ1-5 provide the parts outside the CDR3, is EPEVTQTPSHQVTQMGQEVILRCVPISNHLYFYWYRQILGQKVEFLVSFYNNEISEKSEIFDDQFSVERPDGSNFTLKIRSTKLEDSAMYFCASSGPIYSNQPQHFGDGTRLSIL.

The chain joins TRBV28 to TRBJ1-5; 7 positions match TRBD1. J was trimmed by 3 bases and V by 7 bases; bases with no gene match: 6. Germline CDR1 and CDR2: MDHEN and SYDVKM. CDR3 length equals 14 residues. Here the CDR3 DNA reads TGTGCCAGCATCCCCGGACAGGTCAATCAGCCCCAGCATTTT. This encodes CASIPGQVNQPQHF.

The CDR3 protein is CATSRDWNSGANVLTF. Here the CDR3 DNA reads TGTGCCACCAGCAGAGATTGGAACTCTGGGGCCAACGTCCTGACTTTC. This chain links TRBV15 with TRBJ2-6, with D unclear. Trimming left V 0 bases short and J 0 bases short, with 6 bases between. Germline V gene sequence: CDR1 LNHNV, CDR2 YYDKDF (reference sequence). This CDR3 region has 16 residues. The variable domain in full, completed from reference TRBV15 and TRBJ2-6, reads DAMVIQNPRYQVTQFGKPVTLSCSQTLNHNVMYWYQQKSSQAPKLLFHYYDKDFNNEADTPDNFQSRRPNTSFCFLDIRSPGLGDTAMYLCATSRDWNSGANVLTFGAGSRLTVL.

The genes are TRBV7-9 and TRBJ1-6; no definite D call. CDR1 and CDR2 from the germline V gene are SEHNR and FQNEAQ (reference sequence). This CDR3 region has 13 residues. Trimming took 3 bases from V and 7 from J, leaving 7 bases between them. This chain's CDR3 is CASSFGGNSPLHF. The CDR3 nucleotides are TGTGCCAGCAGCTTTGGCGGCAATTCACCCCTCCACTTT.

The chain employs TRBV7-2 and TRBJ2-6; D remains ambiguous. V lost 1 base, J lost 0 bases, and 7 bases lay in between. The CDR3 length is 16 residues. Germline V gene data show CDR1 as SGHTA and CDR2 as FQGNSA. The CDR3 spells CASSLGSSSGANVLTF. In DNA form, the CDR3 reads TGTGCCAGCAGCTTAGGCAGCTCCTCTGGGGCCAACGTCCTGACTTTC.

The chain recombines TRBV6-4 with TRBJ2-3; TRBD2 matches at 10 bases. The CDR3 runs to 16 residues. CDR1 and CDR2 from the germline V gene are MRHNA and SNTAGT. V shed 3 bases and J 6 bases; nucleotides not matched to a gene: 9. The CDR3 sequence: CASSEGVAGGRDTQYF. As DNA, the CDR3 is TGTGCCAGCAGTGAAGGAGTAGCGGGAGGAAGGGATACGCAGTATTTT.

The chain links TRBV7-8 to TRBJ2-7; TRBD1 matches 7 bases. CDR3 size: 13 residues. Trimming took 5 bases from V and 0 from J; bases not matched to a gene: 1. CDR1 is SGHVS and CDR2 is FQNEAQ in the germline V gene. CDR3 in DNA: TGTGCCAGCAGCCGGGACAGCTCCTACGAGCAGTACTTC. This gives the protein CASSRDSSYEQYF.